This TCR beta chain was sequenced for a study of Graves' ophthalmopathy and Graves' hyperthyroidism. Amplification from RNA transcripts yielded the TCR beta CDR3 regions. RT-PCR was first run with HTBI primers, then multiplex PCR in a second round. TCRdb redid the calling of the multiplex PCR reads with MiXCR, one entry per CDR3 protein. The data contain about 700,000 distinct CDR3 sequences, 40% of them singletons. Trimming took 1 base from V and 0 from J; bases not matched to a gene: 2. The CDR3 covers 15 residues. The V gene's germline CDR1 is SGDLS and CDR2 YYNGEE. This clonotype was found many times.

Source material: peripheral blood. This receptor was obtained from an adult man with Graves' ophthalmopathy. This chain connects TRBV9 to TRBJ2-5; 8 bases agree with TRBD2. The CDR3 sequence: CASSVLSGDQETQYF. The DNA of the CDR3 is TGTGCCAGCAGCGTACTTAGCGGGGACCAAGAGACCCAGTACTTC.